This entry features one T cell receptor beta chain sequence. The antigen remains unidentified. PCR primers comprised 60 Vbeta and 13 Jbeta primers. Libraries were prepared by immunoSEQ multiplex PCR; TCRdb keeps only in-frame clonotypes and omits some of them. Of roughly 110,000 clones listed, 76% were seen once; the top ten hold 9.5% to 15%. V lost 4 bases and J 5 bases, leaving 9 bases between the germline ends. The CDR3 is made up of 13 amino acids. Germline values: CDR1 SEHNR, CDR2 FQNEAQ (reference sequence). This specimen comes from a study of cytomegalovirus exposure and HLA in healthy donors. Study details: Earlier results showed 117 million unique TCR beta sequences derived from approximately 170 million T cells. General study results and limits: Researchers reported in a later analysis that a missense DCLRE1C variant was tied to TCR beta V- and J-gene trimming. No immune exposure information besides CMV serostatus was available. Presence/absence analyses supposed approximately even sequencing depth among donors.

The V and J genes are TRBV7-9 and TRBJ1-5; D is unresolved. The specimen sequenced was PBMCs. This receptor was identified in a woman aged 35 to 49 in good health and CMV-seropositive. The CDR3 here is CASSYDIYQPQHF. In DNA, the CDR3 is TGTGCCAGCAGCTATGACATCTATCAGCCCCAGCATTTT.